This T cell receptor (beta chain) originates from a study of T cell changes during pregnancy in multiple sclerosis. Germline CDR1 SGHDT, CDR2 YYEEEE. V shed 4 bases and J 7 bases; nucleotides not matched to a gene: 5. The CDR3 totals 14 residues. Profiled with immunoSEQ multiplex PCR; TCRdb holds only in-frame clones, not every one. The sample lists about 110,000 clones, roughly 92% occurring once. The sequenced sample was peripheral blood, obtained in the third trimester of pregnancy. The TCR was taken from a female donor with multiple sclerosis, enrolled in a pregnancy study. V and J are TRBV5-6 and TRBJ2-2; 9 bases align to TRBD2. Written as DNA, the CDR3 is TGTGCCAGCAGCGCGGGACTAGCTGGCGGGGAGCTGTTTTTT. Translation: CASSAGLAGGELFF.